This T cell receptor beta chain was observed in a study of Ad26.COV2.S vaccination and SARS-CoV-2 variants. Clones were sequenced by immunoSEQ multiplex PCR, and TCRdb holds only the in-frame ones, with some missing. This sample has 430,000 or so clones; approximately 92% occur once, and the top ten carry around 2.5%. The V end was cut by 0 bases, the J end by 5 bases, with 13 bases between. Germline V gives CDR1 SGHNT, CDR2 YENEEA. The CDR3 length is 15 residues. The treatment was: 15 to 20 received Ad26.COV2.S at low or high dose, single or two shots; about 5 received placebo; per-sample allocation not given. Collection of samples fell on day 63 after the first vaccine or placebo injection.

V usage is TRBV11-3 and J usage is TRBJ1-1, with D maybe TRBD1 (6 bases). The source is a person aged 18-65 years who received the Ad26.COV2.S COVID-19 vaccine or a placebo. This material consisted of peripheral blood, taken in a trial of Ad26.COV2.S vaccine versus placebo. The chain's CDR3 is CASSLEGGAMTEAFF. The CDR3 coding sequence is TGTGCCAGCAGCTTAGAGGGGGGCGCGATGACTGAAGCTTTCTTT.